This is a list of T cell receptor beta chains from one sample in a study of shared T cell receptors in the human thymus. The data were produced by immunoSEQ multiplex PCR, yet TCRdb's version contains in-frame clones alone and is incomplete. Counted here are 450,000 to 650,000 clones, approximately 80% occurring once; the ten biggest clones make up about 0.013%. These data were also filed under a second study, of human thymus T cells.

Sequenced sample: thymocytes. The receptors come from a boy younger than two with a congenital heart defect. Each CDR3 is given with its conserved first and last residue. The D gene is left open where the match is weak. The size of a clone is reported for some rows only, either as once, few or many, or as a class for expanded clones.

V	J	D	size	CDR3	DNA
TRBV29-1	TRBJ2-2	TRBD1	.	CSVEVAVWTGGTGELFF	TGCAGCGTTGAAGTTGCCGTGTGGACAGGGGGAACCGGGGAGCTGTTTTTT
TRBV29-1	TRBJ1-1	TRBD1	.	CSALGTVEAFF	TGCAGCGCACTGGGGACAGTTGAAGCTTTCTTT
TRBV6-5	TRBJ2-6	TRBD1	.	CASTYRGTGANVLTF	TGTGCCAGCACCTACAGGGGTACCGGGGCCAACGTCCTGACTTTC
TRBV12-5	TRBJ1-3	TRBD1	.	CASGLAGGGRNTIYF	TGTGCTAGTGGTTTGGCAGGGGGCGGTAGAAACACCATATATTTT
TRBV25-1	TRBJ2-7	TRBD1	.	CASSQTDRFSSYEQYF	TGTGCCAGCAGCCAAACGGACAGGTTCAGCTCCTACGAGCAGTACTTC
TRBV7-9	TRBJ2-2	.	.	CASSLAGAGELFF	TGTGCCAGCAGCTTAGCGGGAGCCGGGGAGCTGTTTTTT
TRBV7-2	TRBJ1-3	TRBD1	.	CASSLGQSGNTIYF	TGTGCCAGCAGCTTGGGACAGTCCGGAAACACCATATATTTT
TRBV27	TRBJ1-2	TRBD1	.	CASSYNSDRGHGYTF	TGTGCCAGCAGTTATAACAGCGACAGGGGGCATGGCTACACCTTC
TRBV27	TRBJ1-4	.	.	CASSSRGATNEKLFF	TGTGCCAGCAGTTCCCGCGGTGCAACTAATGAAAAACTGTTTTTT
TRBV30	TRBJ2-3	TRBD2	.	CAWSWREPHTSTNTQYF	TGTGCCTGGAGTTGGCGGGAGCCCCACACTAGCACAAATACGCAGTATTTT
TRBV15	TRBJ2-7	TRBD1	.	CATRTDRGSYEQYF	TGTGCCACCAGAACCGACAGGGGGTCCTACGAGCAGTACTTC
TRBV27	TRBJ1-4	.	.	CASSPEGLEGNEKLFF	TGTGCCAGCAGTCCCGAGGGTCTAGAGGGTAATGAAAAACTGTTTTTT
TRBV4-2	TRBJ1-4	.	.	CASSQDSGGTPNEKLFF	TGTGCCAGCAGCCAAGATTCAGGAGGAACCCCGAATGAAAAACTGTTTTTT
TRBV19	TRBJ2-1	TRBD2	.	CASSTRREGAYNEQFF	TGTGCCAGTAGTACACGGCGGGAGGGGGCCTACAATGAGCAGTTCTTC
TRBV30	TRBJ1-2	TRBD1	.	CAWSVYVMKQGEYGYTF	TGTGCCTGGAGTGTTTATGTGATGAAACAGGGGGAATATGGCTACACCTTC
TRBV7-3	TRBJ2-5	.	.	CASSLEGEETQYF	TGTGCCAGCAGCTTAGAGGGGGAAGAGACCCAGTACTTC
TRBV6-1	TRBJ2-7	TRBD2	few	CASSEGQGRTSGSLASEQYF	TGTGCCAGCAGTGAAGGACAGGGGCGGACTAGCGGGAGTTTGGCCAGCGAGCAGTACTTC
TRBV7-2	TRBJ2-2	TRBD2	.	CASTPRRTSGKSGELFF	TGTGCCAGCACCCCCCGGCGGACTAGCGGGAAATCCGGGGAGCTGTTTTTT
TRBV9	TRBJ2-1	.	.	CASSVLGYCDEQFF	TGTGCCAGCAGCGTATTGGGCTATTGCGATGAGCAGTTCTTC
TRBV5-4	TRBJ1-1	TRBD1	.	CASSSGQGGTEAFF	TGTGCCAGCAGCTCCGGACAGGGGGGCACTGAAGCTTTCTTT
TRBV20-1	TRBJ1-4	TRBD1	.	CSAATGGKLFF	TGCAGTGCTGCGACAGGGGGCAAACTGTTTTTT
TRBV28	TRBJ1-2	TRBD1	.	CASSEDRRIHYGYTF	TGTGCCAGCAGTGAGGACAGGCGCATACACTATGGCTACACCTTC
TRBV7-2	TRBJ1-5	TRBD1	.	CASTLGQGAFQPQHF	TGTGCCAGCACCCTAGGACAGGGGGCTTTTCAGCCCCAGCATTTT
TRBV4-3	TRBJ2-7	.	.	CASSQDNRASGLYEQYF	TGCGCCAGCAGCCAAGATAACAGGGCTAGCGGCCTATACGAGCAGTACTTC
TRBV28	TRBJ2-3	TRBD2	.	CASSPPPRPGLAGDTQYF	TGTGCCAGCAGTCCTCCCCCCCGACCGGGACTAGCGGGAGATACGCAGTATTTT
TRBV9	TRBJ2-5	TRBD1	.	CASSVGDRGETQYF	TGTGCCAGCAGCGTAGGGGACAGGGGAGAGACCCAGTACTTC
TRBV6-5	TRBJ1-2	.	.	CASRREGRGYGYTF	TGTGCCAGCCGTAGGGAGGGCCGGGGATATGGCTACACCTTC
TRBV14	TRBJ2-1	.	few	CASSQKRVPGGEQFF	TGTGCCAGCAGCCAAAAGCGGGTCCCCGGAGGTGAGCAGTTCTTC
TRBV6-5	TRBJ2-3	.	.	CASSAFGGGTDTQYF	TGTGCCAGCAGTGCGTTCGGAGGAGGGACAGATACGCAGTATTTT
TRBV11-2	TRBJ2-1	TRBD2	.	CASSLDSPPAGASGPEQFF	TGTGCCAGCAGCTTAGACAGTCCTCCAGCGGGAGCCTCCGGACCCGAGCAGTTCTTC
TRBV4-3	TRBJ2-7	.	.	CASSLLRSGTYEQYF	TGCGCCAGCAGCCTACTCCGATCGGGGACCTACGAGCAGTACTTC
TRBV6-5	TRBJ2-3	TRBD2	few	CASSSLAGGPNTQYF	TGTGCCAGCAGCTCTCTAGCGGGAGGGCCAAATACGCAGTATTTT
TRBV29-1	TRBJ2-1	.	.	CSVEDPGDYNEQFF	TGCAGCGTTGAAGATCCCGGAGACTACAATGAGCAGTTCTTC
TRBV6-5	TRBJ2-2	TRBD1	.	CASSSRQGNTGELFF	TGTGCCAGCAGTTCTAGACAGGGGAACACCGGGGAGCTGTTTTTT
TRBV5-4	TRBJ1-2	TRBD1	.	CASSLQGANQYYGYTF	TGTGCCAGCAGCTTGCAGGGGGCGAATCAGTACTATGGCTACACCTTC
TRBV9	TRBJ2-7	TRBD1	once	CASSPAPISRDRVHEQYF	TGTGCCAGCAGCCCCGCCCCAATCAGCCGGGACAGGGTCCACGAGCAGTACTTC
TRBV19	TRBJ2-1	.	.	CASSLGDEQFF	TGTGCCAGTAGTCTGGGCGACGAGCAGTTCTTC
TRBV15	TRBJ2-1	TRBD2	.	CATSRDGKAGPGYNEQFF	TGTGCCACCAGCAGAGATGGGAAAGCGGGACCCGGCTACAATGAGCAGTTCTTC
TRBV5-6	TRBJ2-7	TRBD1	.	CASSLAGGTGGDEQYF	TGTGCCAGCAGCTTGGCCGGGGGGACAGGGGGCGACGAGCAGTACTTC
TRBV27	TRBJ2-1	TRBD2	.	CASSSRLAGTPTHNEQFF	TGTGCCAGCAGTTCAAGACTAGCGGGTACCCCTACCCACAATGAGCAGTTCTTC
TRBV28	TRBJ2-7	TRBD1	.	CASREPGQDNEQYF	TGTGCCAGCAGGGAACCGGGACAGGATAACGAGCAGTACTTC
TRBV4-2	TRBJ2-7	.	once	CASSQGADRSYEQYF	TGTGCCAGCAGCCAAGGAGCAGACAGAAGCTACGAGCAGTACTTC
TRBV7-6	TRBJ2-6	TRBD1	.	CASSLDRGRTSGANVLTF	TGTGCCAGCAGCTTAGACAGGGGACGCACCTCTGGGGCCAACGTCCTGACTTTC
TRBV2	TRBJ2-7	TRBD2	.	CASSEPLLRESSYEQYF	TGTGCCAGCAGTGAACCCCTATTGCGGGAGAGCTCCTACGAGCAGTACTTC
TRBV18	TRBJ2-3	.	once	CASSPGGTPMSDTQYF	TGTGCCAGCTCACCGGGGGGAACACCAATGTCAGATACGCAGTATTTT
TRBV29-1	TRBJ2-2	TRBD1	.	CSGIRQGTGELFF	TGCAGCGGTATTAGACAGGGCACCGGGGAGCTGTTTTTT